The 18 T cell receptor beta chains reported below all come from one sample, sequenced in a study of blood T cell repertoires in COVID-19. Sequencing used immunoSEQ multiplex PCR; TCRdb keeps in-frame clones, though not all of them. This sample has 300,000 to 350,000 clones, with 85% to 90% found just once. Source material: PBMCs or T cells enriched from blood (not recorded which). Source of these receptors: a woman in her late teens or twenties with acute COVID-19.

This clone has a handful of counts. The DNA of the CDR3 is TGTGCCAGCAGCCAAGCGAGCTTTAAGACAGGGCAGAAGGCTGAAGCTTTCTTT. The encoded protein is CASSQASFKTGQKAEAFF. This chain connects TRBV3-1 (or the pseudogene TRBV3-2) to TRBJ1-1, with TRBD1 identical over 7 bases. CDR3 length equals 18 residues. In germline, CDR1 is LGHDT, CDR2 YNNKEL (reference sequence). V dropped 1 base and J dropped 6; count of bases not matched to a gene: 17.

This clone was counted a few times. The CDR3 spells CASSFGGTGARNTEAFF. DNA of the CDR3: TGTGCCAGCAGTTTTGGCGGGACAGGGGCTCGGAACACTGAAGCTTTCTTT. This chain connects TRBV28 to TRBJ1-1; TRBD1 aligns across 10 bases. This CDR3 has 17 amino acids. Germline CDR1 and CDR2: MDHEN and SYDVKM. Losses at the gene ends were 3 bases for V and 1 base for J; bases not matched to a gene: 8.

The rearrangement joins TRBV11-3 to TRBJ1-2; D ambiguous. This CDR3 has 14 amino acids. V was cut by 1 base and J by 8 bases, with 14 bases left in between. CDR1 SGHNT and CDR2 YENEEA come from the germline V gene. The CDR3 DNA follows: TGTGCCAGCAGCTTAGGCGGCGGAACAAGGGGCTACACCTTC. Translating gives CASSLGGGTRGYTF. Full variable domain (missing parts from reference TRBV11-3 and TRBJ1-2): EAGVVQSPRYKIIEKKQPVAFWCNPISGHNTLYWYLQNLGQGPELLIRYENEEAVDDSQLPKDRFSAERLKGVDSTLKIQPAELGDSAVYLCASSLGGGTRGYTFGSGTRLTVV.

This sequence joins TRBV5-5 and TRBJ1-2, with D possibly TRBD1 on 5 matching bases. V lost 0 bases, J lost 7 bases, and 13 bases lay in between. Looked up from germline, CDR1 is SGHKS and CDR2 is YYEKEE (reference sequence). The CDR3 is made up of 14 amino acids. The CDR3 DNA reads TGTGCCAGCAGCTTGGAAGGGCAGGGTGTTGGCTACACCTTC. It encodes CASSLEGQGVGYTF. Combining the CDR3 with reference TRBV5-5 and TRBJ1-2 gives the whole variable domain DAGVTQSPTHLIKTRGQQVTLRCSPISGHKSVSWYQQVLGQGPQFIFQYYEKEERGRGNFPDRFSARQFPNYSSELNVNALLLGDSALYLCASSLEGQGVGYTFGSGTRLTVV.

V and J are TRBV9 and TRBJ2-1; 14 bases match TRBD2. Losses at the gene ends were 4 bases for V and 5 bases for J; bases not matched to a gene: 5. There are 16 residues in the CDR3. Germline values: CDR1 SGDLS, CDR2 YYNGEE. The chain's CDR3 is CASSHRTSGRNNEQFF. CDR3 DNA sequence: TGTGCCAGCAGCCATAGGACTAGCGGGAGGAACAATGAGCAGTTCTTC.

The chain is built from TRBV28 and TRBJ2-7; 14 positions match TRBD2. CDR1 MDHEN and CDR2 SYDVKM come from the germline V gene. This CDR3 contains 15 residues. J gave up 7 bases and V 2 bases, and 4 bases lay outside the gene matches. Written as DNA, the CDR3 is TGTGCCAGCAGTTTAGGGACTAGCGGGAGTCGGGAGCAGTACTTC. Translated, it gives CASSLGTSGSREQYF.

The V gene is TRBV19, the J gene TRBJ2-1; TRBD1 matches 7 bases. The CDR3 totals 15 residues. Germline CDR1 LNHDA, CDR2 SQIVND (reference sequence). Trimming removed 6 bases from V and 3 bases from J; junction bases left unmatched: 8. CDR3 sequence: CASSPPGQIYNEQFF. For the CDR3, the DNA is TGTGCCAGTAGCCCCCCGGGACAGATCTACAATGAGCAGTTCTTC.

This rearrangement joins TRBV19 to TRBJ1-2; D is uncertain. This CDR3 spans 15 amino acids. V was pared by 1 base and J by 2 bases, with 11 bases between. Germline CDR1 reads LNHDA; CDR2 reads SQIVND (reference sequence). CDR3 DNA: TGTGCCAGTAGTATAGGTCGCAGTATAAACTATGGCTACACCTTC. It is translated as CASSIGRSINYGYTF.

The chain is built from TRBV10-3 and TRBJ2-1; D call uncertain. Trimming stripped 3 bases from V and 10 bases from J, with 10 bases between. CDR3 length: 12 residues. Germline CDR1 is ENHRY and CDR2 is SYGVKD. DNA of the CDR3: TGTGCCATCAGTGAATCTTTGAGAGAGCAGTTCTTC. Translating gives CAISESLREQFF.

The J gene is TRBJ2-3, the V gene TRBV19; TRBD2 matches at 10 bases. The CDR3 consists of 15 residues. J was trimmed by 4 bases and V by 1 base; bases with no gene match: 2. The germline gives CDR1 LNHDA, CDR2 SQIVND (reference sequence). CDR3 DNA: TGTGCCAGTAGTATAGGACTAGCGGGCCCAGATACGCAGTATTTT. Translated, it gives CASSIGLAGPDTQYF.

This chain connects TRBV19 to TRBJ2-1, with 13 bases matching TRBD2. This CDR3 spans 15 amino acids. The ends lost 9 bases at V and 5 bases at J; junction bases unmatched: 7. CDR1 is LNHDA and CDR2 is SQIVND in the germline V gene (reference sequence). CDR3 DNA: TGTGCCAGCACTAGCGGGAGGGCCCCTGACAATGAGCAGTTCTTC. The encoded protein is CASTSGRAPDNEQFF.

This CDR3 is CASSVGQNTEAFF. The CDR3 DNA is TGTGCCAGCAGCGTCGGACAGAACACTGAAGCTTTCTTT. This chain joins TRBV7-2 and TRBJ1-1; perhaps TRBD1 as D (5 bases). This CDR3 is 13 amino acids long. Trimming left V 5 bases short and J 1 base short, with 8 bases between. Looked up from germline, CDR1 is SGHTA and CDR2 is FQGNSA.

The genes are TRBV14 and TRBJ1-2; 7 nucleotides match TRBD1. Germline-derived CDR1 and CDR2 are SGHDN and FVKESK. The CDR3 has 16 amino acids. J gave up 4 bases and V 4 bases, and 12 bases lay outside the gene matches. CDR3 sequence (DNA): TGTGCCAGCAGCCGAGGGTCGAGAGGGGGCGTCTATGGCTACACCTTC. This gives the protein CASSRGSRGGVYGYTF.

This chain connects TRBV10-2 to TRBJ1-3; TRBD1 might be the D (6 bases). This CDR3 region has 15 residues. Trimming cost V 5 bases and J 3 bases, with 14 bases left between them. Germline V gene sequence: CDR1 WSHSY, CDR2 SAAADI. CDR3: CASSSDRWIGNTIYF. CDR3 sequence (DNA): TGCGCCAGCAGTTCCGACAGGTGGATTGGAAACACCATATATTTT.

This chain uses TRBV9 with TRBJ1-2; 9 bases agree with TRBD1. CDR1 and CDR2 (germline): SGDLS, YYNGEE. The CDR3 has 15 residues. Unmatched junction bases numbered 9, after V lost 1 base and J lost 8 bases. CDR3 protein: CASSVKVQGAIGYTF. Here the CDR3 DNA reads TGTGCCAGCAGCGTAAAGGTACAGGGGGCGATCGGCTACACCTTC.

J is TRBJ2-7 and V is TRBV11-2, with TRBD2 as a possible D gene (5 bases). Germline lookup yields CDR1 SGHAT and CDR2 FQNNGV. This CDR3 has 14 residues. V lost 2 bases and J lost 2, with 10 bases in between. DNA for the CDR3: TGTGCCAGCAGCTTATTTGAGGGAGCCTACGAGCAGTACTTC. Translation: CASSLFEGAYEQYF.

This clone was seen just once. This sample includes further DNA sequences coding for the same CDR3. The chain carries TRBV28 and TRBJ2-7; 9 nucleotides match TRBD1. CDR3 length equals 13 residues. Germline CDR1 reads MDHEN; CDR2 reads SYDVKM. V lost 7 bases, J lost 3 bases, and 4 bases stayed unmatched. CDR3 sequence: CASTPGQGYEQYF. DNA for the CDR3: TGTGCCAGCACCCCGGGACAGGGCTACGAGCAGTACTTC.

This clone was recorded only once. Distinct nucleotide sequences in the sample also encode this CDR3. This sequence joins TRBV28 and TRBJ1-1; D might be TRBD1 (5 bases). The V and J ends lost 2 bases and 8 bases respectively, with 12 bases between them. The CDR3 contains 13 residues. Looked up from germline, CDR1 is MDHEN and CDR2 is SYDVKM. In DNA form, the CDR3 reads TGTGCCAGCAGTTTACGAGGGACTGTCGAAGCTTTCTTT. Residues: CASSLRGTVEAFF.